This entry lists 16 T cell receptor beta chains sequenced from one sample in a study of radiation and T cells in renal cell carcinoma (dated by TCRdb to about 2020). Libraries were built with the immunoSEQ multiplex PCR assay. TCRdb retrieved this table from immuneACCESS and kept in-frame rearrangements only. Not all clones are present; in checked studies, unresolved V genes account for under half, and no reason is known for the remainder. Present in this sample are 70,000 or so clones, 82% of which were seen just once. The biggest ten clones account for 5.8% of the sample. Per the publication, the time point label means: blood 2 weeks post-SBRT. The treatment or condition label of this sample denotes: 15 Gy SBRT to primary tumor, nephrectomy 4 weeks later. This material consisted of blood, taken from a patient whose treatment included radiotherapy and nephrectomy. All receptors come from a man in his sixties with renal cell carcinoma.

This clone was seen a few times. The rearrangement joins TRBV9 to TRBJ1-1, with 8 bases identical to TRBD1. The germline gives CDR1 SGDLS, CDR2 YYNGEE. Trimming cost V 1 base and J 6 bases; bases outside gene matches: 8. The length of the CDR3 is 15 residues. The CDR3 sequence: CASSVLTGAKSEAFF. The CDR3, as DNA: TGTGCCAGCAGCGTACTGACAGGGGCCAAGTCTGAAGCTTTCTTT.

The CDR3 DNA reads TGTGCCAGCAGCTTTAGAGGGAACTATGGCTACACCTTC. Encoded protein: CASSFRGNYGYTF. V is TRBV7-9 and J is TRBJ1-2; D is unresolved. This CDR3 spans 13 amino acids. Germline V gene data show CDR1 as SEHNR and CDR2 as FQNEAQ (reference sequence). V lost 3 bases and J lost 2, with 7 bases in between.

The rearrangement joins TRBV4-2 to TRBJ1-2, with a possible D match to TRBD1 (5 bases). Trimming took 2 bases from V and 3 from J, leaving 13 bases between them. This CDR3 spans 15 amino acids. Germline values: CDR1 LGHNA, CDR2 YNFKEQ. The CDR3 region is CASSQSRGGDYGYTF. CDR3 bases: TGTGCCAGCAGCCAATCTCGGGGGGGAGACTATGGCTACACCTTC.

The chain links TRBV7-9 to TRBJ1-1, with TRBD1 identical over 9 bases. The V gene's germline CDR1 is SEHNR and CDR2 FQNEAQ (reference sequence). There are 16 residues in the CDR3. The V gene end was trimmed by 5 bases and the J gene end by 5 bases; junction bases not matched to a gene: 12. This CDR3 is CASSGGTGPLQTEAFF. The DNA of the CDR3 is TGTGCCAGCAGCGGAGGGACAGGGCCTTTACAGACTGAAGCTTTCTTT. Variable domain in full (rest from reference TRBV7-9 and TRBJ1-1): DTGVSQNPRHKITKRGQNVTFRCDPISEHNRLYWYRQTLGQGPEFLTYFQNEAQLEKSRLLSDRFSAERPKGSFSTLEIQRTEQGDSAMYLCASSGGTGPLQTEAFFGQGTRLTVV.

On this clone: A junction boundary mismatches the germline segment, possibly from a read error. The V and J genes are TRBV25-1 and TRBJ2-5; possibly TRBD2 for D (6 bases). CDR1 MGHDK and CDR2 SYGVNS come from the germline V gene. This CDR3 contains 14 residues. CDR3 protein: CASSEQGGQGTQYF. In nucleotides, the CDR3 is TGTGCCAGCAGTGAACAGGGAGGCCAAGGGACCCAGTACTTC. Looking up the rest from reference TRBV25-1 and TRBJ2-5 gives the full variable domain: EADIYQTPRYLVIGTGKKITLECSQTMGHDKMYWYQQDPGMELHLIHYSYGVNSTEKGDLSSESTVSRIRTEHFPLTLESARPSHTSQYLCASSEQGGQGTQYFGPGTRLLVL.

The chain uses TRBV6-6 and TRBJ1-5; TRBD1 matches at 8 bases. The germline gives CDR1 MNHNY, CDR2 SVGAGI (reference sequence). With V trimmed by 4 bases and J by 7 bases, 6 bases remained unmatched. The CDR3 is 14 residues long. CDR3 DNA: TGTGCCAGCAGTTCTAGACAGGGGTTACAGCCCCAGCATTTT. Translated, it gives CASSSRQGLQPQHF.

This chain joins TRBV19 and TRBJ2-7, with 7 positions matching TRBD1. Germline V gives CDR1 LNHDA, CDR2 SQIVND (reference sequence). Unmatched junction bases numbered 7, after V lost 5 bases and J lost 6 bases. The CDR3 sequence is 13 residues long. CDR3 region: CASSEGAPSEQYF. As DNA, the CDR3 is TGTGCCAGTAGTGAGGGGGCCCCCTCCGAGCAGTACTTC.

This sequence joins TRBV5-6 and TRBJ1-5, with TRBD1 matching over 9 bases. The length of the CDR3 is 15 residues. J gave up 4 bases and V 3 bases, and 5 bases lay outside the gene matches. Germline assignment: CDR1 SGHDT and CDR2 YYEEEE. Here the CDR3 DNA reads TGTGCCAGCAGCTCCGGGACAGGGAGGAATCAGCCCCAGCATTTT. Translated, it gives CASSSGTGRNQPQHF.

J is TRBJ2-1 and V is TRBV4-1; 9 bases are a match to TRBD1. V gave up 6 bases and J gave up 6 bases; unmatched junction bases: 6. This CDR3 has 14 residues. From germline, CDR1 is MGHRA and CDR2 YSYEKL. This CDR3 is CASSRTGVGNEQFF. For the CDR3, the DNA is TGCGCCAGCAGTCGGACAGGGGTCGGCAATGAGCAGTTCTTC.

In nucleotides, the CDR3 is TGTGCCAGCAGTTTGTACGGGAGTGCGAAGACCCAGTACTTC. Translating gives CASSLYGSAKTQYF. This chain uses TRBV28 with TRBJ2-5; D might be TRBD2 (6 bases). Germline-derived CDR1 and CDR2 are MDHEN and SYDVKM. Trimming stripped 3 bases from V and 6 bases from J, with 14 bases between. This CDR3 spans 14 amino acids.

J is TRBJ2-5 and V is TRBV5-1; D is possibly TRBD1 or TRBD2 (6 bases each). Germline-derived CDR1 and CDR2 are SGHRS and YFSETQ. Trimming removed 6 bases at V and 2 bases at J, with 11 bases between. The CDR3 is 13 residues long. This CDR3 is CASNPGAQETQYF. For the CDR3, the DNA is TGCGCCAGCAATCCGGGGGCACAAGAGACCCAGTACTTC.

The rearrangement links TRBV10-3 to TRBJ2-1; a possible D gene is TRBD2 (6 bases). This CDR3 spans 17 amino acids. The germline V and J ends were trimmed by 6 bases and 3 bases, with 21 bases remaining between them. Germline assignment: CDR1 ENHRY and CDR2 SYGVKD. The CDR3 spells CAISPGRAGQRYNEQFF. The CDR3 bases are TGTGCCATCAGCCCCGGGCGGGCGGGGCAGCGCTACAATGAGCAGTTCTTC.

The genes are TRBV7-2 and TRBJ2-7; 8 bases fit TRBD2. J gave up 2 bases and V 3 bases, and 6 bases lay outside the gene matches. This CDR3 has 15 residues. Germline assignment: CDR1 SGHTA and CDR2 FQGNSA. Here the CDR3 DNA reads TGTGCCAGCAGCTTCTTCGCGGGAGGCGCCTACGAGCAGTACTTC. Protein: CASSFFAGGAYEQYF.

V gene TRBV7-6 combines with J gene TRBJ2-1, with no clear D. Germline CDR1 reads SGHVS; CDR2 reads FNYEAQ. V was trimmed by 5 bases and J by 2 bases, leaving 13 bases between them. This CDR3 region has 15 residues. CDR3 nucleotide sequence: TGTGCCAGCAGCCTGGCCATATACCCCTACAATGAGCAGTTCTTC. Translation gives CASSLAIYPYNEQFF.

The chain recombines TRBV5-1 with TRBJ1-1; D ambiguous. Germline values: CDR1 SGHRS, CDR2 YFSETQ. This CDR3 spans 15 amino acids. V dropped 1 base and J dropped 5 bases, with 15 bases sitting between them. Here the CDR3 reads CASSLKLQMGTEAFF. CDR3 DNA sequence: TGCGCCAGCAGCTTGAAGCTCCAGATGGGGACTGAAGCTTTCTTT.

This clone was observed a single time. In nucleotides, the CDR3 is TGTGCCAGCAGCTTACGTGGGGTCCCGGTCGGCAAAAACATTCAGTACTTC. Its translation: CASSLRGVPVGKNIQYF. The genes are TRBV7-9 and TRBJ2-4, with D unresolved. Germline loops: CDR1 SEHNR, CDR2 FQNEAQ (reference sequence). The CDR3 loop spans 17 amino acids. Deletions cut 2 bases from V and 3 bases from J, with 17 bases between. Using reference TRBV7-9 and TRBJ2-4 for the parts outside the CDR3, the full variable domain is DTGVSQNPRHKITKRGQNVTFRCDPISEHNRLYWYRQTLGQGPEFLTYFQNEAQLEKSRLLSDRFSAERPKGSFSTLEIQRTEQGDSAMYLCASSLRGVPVGKNIQYFGAGTRLSVL.